The clone carrying this TCR beta chain was found a few times. The CDR3 is 15 residues long. CDR1 is KGHDR, CDR2 SFDVKD, per germline. V was clipped by 3 bases and J by 1 base, with 9 bases between them. These data belong to a study of patients and donors after allogeneic stem cell transplantation. TCRdb called the RT-PCR reads again in MiXCR, with one record for every CDR3 protein. The table shows about 110,000 distinct CDR3 sequences, with less than 45% occurring only once. The TCR sequence derives from a human donor who was either an allogeneic HSCT recipient or a stem cell or donor lymphocyte infusion donor (not recorded which). It is not recorded whose cells these are; they may come from a transplant donor. The sample consisted of blood, either unsorted or a sorted T cell fraction (not recorded which). The J gene is TRBJ2-1, the V gene TRBV24-1, with D possibly matching TRBD1 (6 bases). The CDR3 nucleotides are TGTGCCACCAGTGATCAAACAGGGTCCTACAATGAGCAGTTCTTC. Translating gives CATSDQTGSYNEQFF.